This T cell receptor (beta chain) stems from a study of cytotoxic CD8 clonotypes in ibrutinib-treated CLL. This clone has a single count. The CDR3 contains 15 residues. V lost 0 bases, J lost 8 bases, and 14 bases lay in between. From germline, CDR1 is LGHNA and CDR2 YNFKEQ. Libraries were prepared by immunoSEQ multiplex PCR; TCRdb keeps only in-frame clonotypes and omits some of them. Counted here are about 5,500 clones, nearly 70% occurring once; the ten biggest clones make up about 41%. The sequences come from PBMCs, collected before ibrutinib treatment. The chain links TRBV4-2 to TRBJ1-5; the D gene is possibly TRBD1 (6 bases). This receptor was obtained from a human donor with chronic lymphocytic leukemia. CDR3 coding DNA: TGTGCCAGCAGCCAAGATAGGGGGGGGAATGAGCCCCAGCATTTT. Translated, it gives CASSQDRGGNEPQHF.